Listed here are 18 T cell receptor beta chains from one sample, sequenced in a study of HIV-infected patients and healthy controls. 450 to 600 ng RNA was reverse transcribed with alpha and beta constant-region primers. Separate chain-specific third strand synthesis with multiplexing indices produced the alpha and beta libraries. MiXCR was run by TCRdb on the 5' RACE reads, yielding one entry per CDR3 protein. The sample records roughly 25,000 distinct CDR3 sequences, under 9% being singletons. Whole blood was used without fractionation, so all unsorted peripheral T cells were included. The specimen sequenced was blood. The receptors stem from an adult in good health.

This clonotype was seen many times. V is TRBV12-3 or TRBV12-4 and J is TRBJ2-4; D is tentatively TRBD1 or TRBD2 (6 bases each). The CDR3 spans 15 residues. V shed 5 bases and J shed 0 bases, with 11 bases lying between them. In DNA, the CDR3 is TGTGCCAGCAGTCCCGCGGGACAAGCCAAAAACATTCAGTACTTC. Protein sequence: CASSPAGQAKNIQYF.

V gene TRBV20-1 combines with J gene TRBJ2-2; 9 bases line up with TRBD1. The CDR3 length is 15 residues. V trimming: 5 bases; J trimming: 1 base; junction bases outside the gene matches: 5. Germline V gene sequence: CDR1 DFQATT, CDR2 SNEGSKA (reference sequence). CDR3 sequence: CSADPGQGNTGELFF. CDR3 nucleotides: TGCAGTGCTGACCCGGGACAGGGGAACACCGGGGAGCTGTTTTTT.

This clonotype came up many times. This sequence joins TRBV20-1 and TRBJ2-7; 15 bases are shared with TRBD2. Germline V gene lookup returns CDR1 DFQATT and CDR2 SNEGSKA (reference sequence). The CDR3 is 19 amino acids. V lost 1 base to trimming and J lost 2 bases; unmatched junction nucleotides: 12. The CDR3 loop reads CSARGPGLAGGLTTYEQYF. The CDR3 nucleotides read TGCAGTGCTAGAGGCCCGGGACTAGCGGGGGGCCTTACCACCTACGAGCAGTACTTC.

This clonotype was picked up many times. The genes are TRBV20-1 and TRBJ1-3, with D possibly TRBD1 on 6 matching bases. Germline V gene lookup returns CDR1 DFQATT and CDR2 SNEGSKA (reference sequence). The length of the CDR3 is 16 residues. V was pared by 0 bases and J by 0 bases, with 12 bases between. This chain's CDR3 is CSARDGGGASGNTIYF. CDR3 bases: TGCAGTGCTAGAGATGGTGGGGGCGCCTCTGGAAACACCATATATTTT.

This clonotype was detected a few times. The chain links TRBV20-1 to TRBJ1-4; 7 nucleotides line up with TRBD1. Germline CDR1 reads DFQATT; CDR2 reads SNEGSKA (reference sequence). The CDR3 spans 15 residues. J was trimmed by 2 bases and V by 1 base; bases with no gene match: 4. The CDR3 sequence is CSARAPGQTNEKLFF. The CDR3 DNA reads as TGCAGTGCTAGAGCCCCGGGACAGACTAATGAAAAACTGTTTTTT.

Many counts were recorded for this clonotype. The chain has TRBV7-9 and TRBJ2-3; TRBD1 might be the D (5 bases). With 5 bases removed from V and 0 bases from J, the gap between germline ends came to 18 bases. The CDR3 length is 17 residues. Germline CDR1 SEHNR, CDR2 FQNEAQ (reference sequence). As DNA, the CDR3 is TGTGCCAGCAGCCCTGGGGTCGGGCAGGGAAGCACAGATACGCAGTATTTT. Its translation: CASSPGVGQGSTDTQYF.

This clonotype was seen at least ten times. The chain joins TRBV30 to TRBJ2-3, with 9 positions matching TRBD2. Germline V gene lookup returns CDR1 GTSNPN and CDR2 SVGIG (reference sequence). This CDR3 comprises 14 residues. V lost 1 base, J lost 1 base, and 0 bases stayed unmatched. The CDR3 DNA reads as TGTGCCTGGAGTGCTAGCGGGGGCACAGATACGCAGTATTTT. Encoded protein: CAWSASGGTDTQYF.

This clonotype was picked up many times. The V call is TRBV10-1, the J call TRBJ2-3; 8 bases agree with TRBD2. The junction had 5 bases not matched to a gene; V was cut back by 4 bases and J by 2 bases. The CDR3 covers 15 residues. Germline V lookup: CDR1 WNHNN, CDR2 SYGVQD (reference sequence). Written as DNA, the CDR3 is TGCGCCAGCAGTGTAGCGGGGACCTCCACAGATACGCAGTATTTT. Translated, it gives CASSVAGTSTDTQYF.

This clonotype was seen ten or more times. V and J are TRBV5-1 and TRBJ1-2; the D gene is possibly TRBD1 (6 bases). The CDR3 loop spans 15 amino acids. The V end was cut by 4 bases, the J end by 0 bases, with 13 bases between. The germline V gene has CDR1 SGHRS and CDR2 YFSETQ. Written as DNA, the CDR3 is TGCGCCAGCAGCGGGCAGACAGGAGCTAACTATGGCTACACCTTC. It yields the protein CASSGQTGANYGYTF.

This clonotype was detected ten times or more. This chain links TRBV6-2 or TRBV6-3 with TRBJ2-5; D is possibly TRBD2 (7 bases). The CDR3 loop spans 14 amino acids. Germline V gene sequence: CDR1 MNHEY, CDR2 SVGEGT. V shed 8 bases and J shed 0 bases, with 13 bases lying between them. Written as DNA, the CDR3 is TGTGCCAGCCGCGGGGGCCGGTACCAAGAGACCCAGTACTTC. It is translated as CASRGGRYQETQYF.

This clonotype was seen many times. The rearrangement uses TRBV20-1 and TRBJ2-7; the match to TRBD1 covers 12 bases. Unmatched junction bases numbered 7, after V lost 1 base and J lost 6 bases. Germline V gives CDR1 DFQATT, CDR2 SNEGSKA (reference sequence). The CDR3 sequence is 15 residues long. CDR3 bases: TGCAGTGCTAGAGGAGGGACAGGGGGCGTCCCCGAGCAGTACTTC. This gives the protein CSARGGTGGVPEQYF.

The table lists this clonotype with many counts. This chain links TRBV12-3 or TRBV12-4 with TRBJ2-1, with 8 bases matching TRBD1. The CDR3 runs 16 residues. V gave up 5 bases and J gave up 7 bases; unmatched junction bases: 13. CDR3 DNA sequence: TGTGCCAGCAGTAACGGGCGGAGACAGGGGCAGAATGAGCAGTTCTTC. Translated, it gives CASSNGRRQGQNEQFF.

The CDR3 is CASRKREARNEQFF. CDR3 in DNA: TGTGCCAGCCGGAAGCGGGAGGCGCGGAATGAGCAGTTCTTC. V and J are TRBV6-2 or TRBV6-3 and TRBJ2-1; 9 positions match TRBD2. V dropped 8 bases and J dropped 7; count of bases not matched to a gene: 9. Germline V gives CDR1 MNHEY, CDR2 SVGEGT. This CDR3 contains 14 residues.

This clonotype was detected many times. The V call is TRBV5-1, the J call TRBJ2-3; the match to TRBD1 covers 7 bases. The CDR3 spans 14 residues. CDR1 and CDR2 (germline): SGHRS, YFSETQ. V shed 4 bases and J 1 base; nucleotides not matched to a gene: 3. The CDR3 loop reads CASSPTGGTDTQYF. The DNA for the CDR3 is TGCGCCAGCAGCCCTACAGGGGGCACAGATACGCAGTATTTT.

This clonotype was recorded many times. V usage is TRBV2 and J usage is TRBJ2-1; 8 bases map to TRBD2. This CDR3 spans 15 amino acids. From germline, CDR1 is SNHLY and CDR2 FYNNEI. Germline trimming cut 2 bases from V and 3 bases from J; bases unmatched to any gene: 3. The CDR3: CASSENSGVYNEQFF. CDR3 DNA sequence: TGTGCCAGCAGTGAAAATAGCGGGGTCTACAATGAGCAGTTCTTC. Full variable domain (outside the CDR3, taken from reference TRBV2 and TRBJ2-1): EPEVTQTPSHQVTQMGQEVILRCVPISNHLYFYWYRQILGQKVEFLVSFYNNEISEKSEIFDDQFSVERPDGSNFTLKIRSTKLEDSAMYFCASSENSGVYNEQFFGPGTRLTVL.

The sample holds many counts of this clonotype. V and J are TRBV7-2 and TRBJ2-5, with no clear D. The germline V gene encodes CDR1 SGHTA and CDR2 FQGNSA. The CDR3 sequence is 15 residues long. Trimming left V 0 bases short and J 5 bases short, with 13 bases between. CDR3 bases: TGTGCCAGCAGCTTAGCCCCCGGGCCCCAGGAGACCCAGTACTTC. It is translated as CASSLAPGPQETQYF.

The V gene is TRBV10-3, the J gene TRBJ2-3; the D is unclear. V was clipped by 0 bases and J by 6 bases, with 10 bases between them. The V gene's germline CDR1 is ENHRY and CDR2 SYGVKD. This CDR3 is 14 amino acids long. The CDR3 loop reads CAISESLATDTQYF. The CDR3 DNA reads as TGTGCCATCAGTGAGTCGCTGGCCACCGATACGCAGTATTTT.

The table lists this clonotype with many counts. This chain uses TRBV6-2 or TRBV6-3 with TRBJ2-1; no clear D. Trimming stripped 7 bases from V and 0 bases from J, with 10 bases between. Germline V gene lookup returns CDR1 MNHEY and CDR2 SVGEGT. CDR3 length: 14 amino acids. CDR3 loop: CASTHLTSYNEQFF. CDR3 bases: TGTGCCAGCACCCACCTGACCTCCTACAATGAGCAGTTCTTC.